The T cell receptor beta chain described here comes from a study of post-analysis software for immune sequencing data. The study, taken as a whole, reports: The study found TRBV5-6, TRBV5-1 and TRBV20-1 among 4 or 5 TRBV segments more frequent in patients than controls.

This clonotype was picked up a small number of times. Its cognate antigen is unknown. The trim removed 6 bases at V and 8 bases at J, leaving 16 bases unmatched. This CDR3 is 16 amino acids long. Germline V CDR1 and CDR2: DFQATT, SNEGSKA (reference sequence). cDNA libraries of TCR beta carried unique molecular identifiers. TCRdb passed the PCR reads through MiXCR, listing each CDR3 protein once. The sample has about 820,000 distinct CDR3 sequences, around 53% seen once. The J gene is TRBJ2-1, the V gene TRBV20-1, with 10 bases aligning to TRBD2. Input material: blood. The clonotype comes from a girl aged 10-17 years with multiple sclerosis. As DNA, the CDR3 is TGCAGTGCCATCTCAGCGGGAGGGCCTGTCCAATATGAGCAGTTCTTC. It is translated as CSAISAGGPVQYEQFF.